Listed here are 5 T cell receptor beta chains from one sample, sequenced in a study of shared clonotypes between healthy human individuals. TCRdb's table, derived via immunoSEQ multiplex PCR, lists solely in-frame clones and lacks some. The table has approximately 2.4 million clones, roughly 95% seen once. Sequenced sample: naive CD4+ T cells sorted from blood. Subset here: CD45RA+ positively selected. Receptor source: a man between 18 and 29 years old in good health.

DNA for the CDR3: TGTGCCATCAGTGAGACCTTGAACTATGGCTACACCTTC. It yields the protein CAISETLNYGYTF. The gene calls are TRBV10-3 and TRBJ1-2; D gene unclear. Germline V gene sequence: CDR1 ENHRY, CDR2 SYGVKD. This CDR3 is 13 amino acids long. V shed 2 bases and J shed 2 bases, with 6 bases lying between them.

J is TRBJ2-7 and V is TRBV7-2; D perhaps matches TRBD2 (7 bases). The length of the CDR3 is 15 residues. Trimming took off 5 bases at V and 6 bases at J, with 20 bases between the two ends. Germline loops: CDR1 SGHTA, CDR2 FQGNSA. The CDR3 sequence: CASSAALRGGGEQYF. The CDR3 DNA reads TGTGCCAGCAGCGCCGCACTAAGGGGGGGAGGCGAGCAGTACTTC. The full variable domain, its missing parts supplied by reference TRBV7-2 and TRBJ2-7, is GAGVSQSPSNKVTEKGKDVELRCDPISGHTALYWYRQSLGQGLEFLIYFQGNSAPDKSGLPSDRFSAERTGGSVSTLTIQRTQQEDSAVYLCASSAALRGGGEQYFGPGTRLTVT.

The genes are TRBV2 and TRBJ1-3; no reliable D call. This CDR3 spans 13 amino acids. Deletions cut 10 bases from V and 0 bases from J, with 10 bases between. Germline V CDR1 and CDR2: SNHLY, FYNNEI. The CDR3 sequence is CANGPSSGNTIYF. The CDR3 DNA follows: TGTGCCAACGGGCCCTCCTCTGGAAACACCATATATTTT.

DNA for the CDR3: TGTGCCAGCAGCTTAGGAGGTGGGCGTTCTAACTATGGCTACACCTTC. Protein: CASSLGGGRSNYGYTF. The chain carries TRBV13 and TRBJ1-2; D gene ambiguous. This CDR3 contains 16 residues. Trimming left V 0 bases short and J 0 bases short, with 11 bases between. Germline values: CDR1 PRHDT, CDR2 FYEKMQ (reference sequence).

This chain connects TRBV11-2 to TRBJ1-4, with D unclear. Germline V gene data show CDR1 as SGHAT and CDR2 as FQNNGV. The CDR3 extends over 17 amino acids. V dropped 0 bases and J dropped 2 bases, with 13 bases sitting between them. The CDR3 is CASSLEGRGFTNEKLFF. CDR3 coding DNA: TGTGCCAGCAGCTTAGAAGGGAGAGGGTTCACTAATGAAAAACTGTTTTTT.